This TCR beta chain was sequenced during a study of blood T cell repertoires in COVID-19. For the study at large: Acute and convalescent COVID-19 specimens originated in the United States, Italy and Spain.

Original analysis: Estimates of nucleated cell counts were drawn from the amplification of reference gene primers. Profiling relied on immunoSEQ multiplex PCR, and the TCRdb table lists in-frame clones only, not all of them. V and J calls and clone size follow that table, whereas D and trimming were derived from the DNA. The data hold over 150,000 clones, with around 85% observed a single time. The CDR3 covers 15 residues. Trimming shortened V by 3 bases and J by 2 bases, and 11 bases separated the two germline ends. Germline CDR1 reads MDHEN; CDR2 reads SYDVKM. The sequenced sample was peripheral blood. This TCR was sampled from a man aged 25 to 45 with acute or convalescent COVID-19. This rearrangement joins TRBV28 to TRBJ1-5; D uncertain. CDR3 amino acids: CASSFVGGGNQPQHF. CDR3 sequence (DNA): TGTGCCAGCAGTTTCGTGGGAGGTGGCAATCAGCCCCAGCATTTT.